Listed here are 13 T cell receptor beta chains from one sample, sequenced in a study of shared clonotypes between healthy human individuals. Assay: immunoSEQ multiplex PCR; the TCRdb copy retains only in-frame clones and omits some. In the table there are 2 million to 2.5 million clones, approximately 94% of which are singletons. Source material: naive CD4+ T cells sorted from blood. Noted subset: CD45RA+ positively selected. The receptors stem from a young man in good health.

The genes are TRBV25-1 and TRBJ2-3, with a tentative D call TRBD2 (6 bases). The CDR3 covers 14 residues. Between the trimmed V and J ends, which lost 2 bases and 4 bases, there was a span of 10 bases. CDR1 is MGHDK, CDR2 SYGVNS, per germline. CDR3 region: CASSEGRTADTQYF. DNA for the CDR3: TGTGCCAGCAGTGAAGGGAGGACGGCAGATACGCAGTATTTT.

This chain uses TRBV25-1 with TRBJ2-5, with 8 bases lining up with TRBD2. V dropped 4 bases and J dropped 7; count of bases not matched to a gene: 14. The CDR3 is 16 amino acids. Germline V gene sequence: CDR1 MGHDK, CDR2 SYGVNS. This chain's CDR3 is CASSVGPAGGRGTQYF. The CDR3 DNA reads as TGTGCCAGCAGTGTTGGACCGGCGGGAGGTAGGGGGACCCAGTACTTC.

The chain couples TRBV4-1 to TRBJ1-1; possibly TRBD1 for D (5 bases). The length of the CDR3 is 14 residues. Between the trimmed V and J ends, which lost 0 bases and 5 bases, there was a span of 10 bases. The germline V gene has CDR1 MGHRA and CDR2 YSYEKL. The CDR3 DNA reads TGCGCCAGCAGCCAAGATACCCGGGGGACTGAAGCTTTCTTT. Its protein is CASSQDTRGTEAFF.

Note on this clone: Other DNA sequences in the sample encode the same CDR3. The chain recombines TRBV29-1 with TRBJ2-7; no clear D. V was pared by 4 bases and J by 1 base, with 5 bases between. Germline assignment: CDR1 SQVTM and CDR2 ANQGSEA. The CDR3 loop spans 11 amino acids. The CDR3 loop reads CSVVQSYEQYF. The DNA for the CDR3 is TGCAGCGTTGTGCAGTCCTACGAGCAGTACTTC.

This sequence joins TRBV30 and TRBJ1-1; TRBD1 matches at 8 bases. The CDR3 consists of 10 residues. V shed 6 bases, J shed 10 bases, and the junction held 4 bases outside the gene matches. The germline gives CDR1 GTSNPN, CDR2 SVGIG (reference sequence). The CDR3 DNA is TGTGCCTGTCCACAGGGGGGAGCTTTCTTT. This encodes CACPQGGAFF. The entire variable domain, with the rest obtained from reference TRBV30 and TRBJ1-1, is as follows: SQTIHQWPATLVQPVGSPLSLECTVEGTSNPNLYWYRQAAGRGLQLLFYSVGIGQISSEVPQNLSASRPQDRQFILSSKKLLLSDSGFYLCACPQGGAFFGQGTRLTVV.

The chain carries TRBV5-1 and TRBJ1-6; D unclear. Trimming left V 0 bases short and J 0 bases short, with 16 bases between. The CDR3 is made up of 19 amino acids. Per the germline V gene, CDR1 is SGHRS and CDR2 is YFSETQ. CDR3 bases: TGCGCCAGCAGCTTGGGGACCCGGGCCCCGAGCTCCTATAATTCACCCCTCCACTTT. This translates into CASSLGTRAPSSYNSPLHF.

The chain links TRBV25-1 to TRBJ1-3; D not certain. Trimming removed 3 bases at V and 2 bases at J, with 8 bases between. The CDR3 is 14 residues long. Per germline, CDR1 MGHDK and CDR2 SYGVNS. CDR3 coding DNA: TGTGCCAGCAGTGACGATCTCACTGGAAACACCATATATTTT. Translation gives CASSDDLTGNTIYF. Variable domain in full (rest from reference TRBV25-1 and TRBJ1-3): EADIYQTPRYLVIGTGKKITLECSQTMGHDKMYWYQQDPGMELHLIHYSYGVNSTEKGDLSSESTVSRIRTEHFPLTLESARPSHTSQYLCASSDDLTGNTIYFGEGSWLTVV.

The chain recombines TRBV6-5 with TRBJ1-2; 8 nucleotides align to TRBD1. The CDR3 runs to 13 residues. Germline CDR1 is MNHEY and CDR2 is SVGAGI. Trimming took 4 bases from V and 2 from J; bases not matched to a gene: 0. The CDR3 DNA sequence: TGTGCCAGCAGTTGGACAGGGAACTATGGCTACACCTTC. This encodes CASSWTGNYGYTF.

The V and J genes are TRBV23-1 and TRBJ2-7; unclear D gene. TRBV23-1 is an open reading frame, and its role is uncertain. The CDR3 runs 12 residues. Trimming left V 7 bases short and J 2 bases short, with 9 bases between. Here the CDR3 DNA reads TGCGCCAGCATTAACAGCCCCTACGAGCAGTACTTC. It yields the protein CASINSPYEQYF.

This clone has just one count. The V gene is TRBV5-4, the J gene TRBJ2-2, with 7 bases that match TRBD2. V shed 5 bases, J shed 7 bases, and the junction held 14 bases outside the gene matches. Germline values: CDR1 SGHNT, CDR2 YYREEE (reference sequence). The CDR3 sequence is 16 residues long. The CDR3 spells CASSSAGAGANGELFF. CDR3 sequence (DNA): TGTGCCAGCAGTTCGGCCGGGGCGGGAGCTAACGGGGAGCTGTTTTTT.

V usage is TRBV5-1 and J usage is TRBJ2-7, with 8 bases lining up with TRBD1. Germline CDR1 is SGHRS and CDR2 is YFSETQ. After removal of 0 bases from V and 3 bases from J, the junction contained 14 bases not matched to a gene. CDR3 size: 18 residues. CDR3 region: CASSLASGLTGAIYEQYF. The DNA of the CDR3 is TGCGCCAGCAGCTTGGCCTCGGGGTTGACAGGGGCGATCTACGAGCAGTACTTC.

Turning to this clone: Other DNA variants within this sample encode the same CDR3. The gene calls are TRBV5-1 and TRBJ2-2, with D tentatively TRBD2 (6 bases). CDR3 length: 14 residues. Germline loops: CDR1 SGHRS, CDR2 YFSETQ. The ends were cut back, 4 bases at V and 3 bases at J, with 10 bases in the middle. CDR3 region: CASSRRGDTGELFF. CDR3 DNA: TGCGCCAGCAGCCGGCGGGGAGACACCGGGGAGCTGTTTTTT.

The V and J genes are TRBV5-1 and TRBJ2-7, with TRBD2 matching over 10 bases. This CDR3 has 18 amino acids. Germline V gene sequence: CDR1 SGHRS, CDR2 YFSETQ. Trimming took 7 bases from V and 2 from J; bases not matched to a gene: 18. CDR3 in amino acids: CASSPLGGLAGATYEQYF. CDR3 DNA: TGCGCCAGCTCCCCCCTCGGGGGGCTAGCGGGGGCAACCTACGAGCAGTACTTC.